Below are 25 T cell receptor beta chains sequenced from a single sample in a study of Ad26.COV2.S vaccination and SARS-CoV-2 variants. Described treatment: roughly 18 received Ad26.COV2.S at low or high dose, single or two shots; 5 received placebo; per-sample allocation not given. Vaccine and placebo recipients were sampled on day 63 after the first injection. Using immunoSEQ multiplex PCR, the repertoire was profiled, and TCRdb retains in-frame clones only, with some absent. The sample holds 300,000 to 350,000 clones; around 89% are singletons and the top ten take roughly 5%. Source: peripheral blood, taken in a trial of Ad26.COV2.S vaccine versus placebo. All receptors derive from a person aged 18 to 65 who received the Ad26.COV2.S COVID-19 vaccine or a placebo.

The chain carries TRBV6-5 and TRBJ1-3; D possibly corresponds to TRBD1 (5 bases). This CDR3 is built from 13 residues. Trimming removed 6 bases at V and 4 bases at J, with 10 bases between. Germline V gene lookup returns CDR1 MNHEY and CDR2 SVGAGI. CDR3 coding DNA: TGTGCCAGCAGGCGGGGGGACGGAAACACCATATATTTT. Amino acid sequence: CASRRGDGNTIYF.

This clone has just one count. The chain joins TRBV15 to TRBJ1-1; D gene uncertain. The CDR3 sequence is 13 residues long. The V and J ends lost 1 base and 6 bases respectively, with 9 bases between them. The germline CDR1 and CDR2 sequences are LNHNV and YYDKDF (reference sequence). This chain's CDR3 is CATSRAKVAEAFF. CDR3 bases: TGTGCCACCAGCAGAGCCAAGGTAGCTGAAGCTTTCTTT. Filled out from reference TRBV15 and TRBJ1-1, the complete variable domain reads DAMVIQNPRYQVTQFGKPVTLSCSQTLNHNVMYWYQQKSSQAPKLLFHYYDKDFNNEADTPDNFQSRRPNTSFCFLDIRSPGLGDTAMYLCATSRAKVAEAFFGQGTRLTVV.

J is TRBJ1-4 and V is TRBV5-1, with unresolved D. CDR1 SGHRS and CDR2 YFSETQ come from the germline V gene. V lost 0 bases and J 0 bases, leaving 9 bases between the germline ends. This CDR3 is 16 amino acids long. DNA of the CDR3: TGCGCCAGCAGCTTGGACAGTGAGGCAACTAATGAAAAACTGTTTTTT. Translation: CASSLDSEATNEKLFF.

This chain links TRBV10-1 with TRBJ2-7, with 7 bases that match TRBD1. Unmatched junction bases numbered 10, after V lost 6 bases and J lost 2 bases. The germline CDR1 and CDR2 sequences are WNHNN and SYGVQD (reference sequence). This CDR3 is 15 amino acids long. CDR3 DNA: TGCGCCAGCAGCCTAAACAGGGGAAGGGCCTACGAGCAGTACTTC. Protein sequence: CASSLNRGRAYEQYF.

This chain uses TRBV3-1 (or the pseudogene TRBV3-2) with TRBJ2-7; 7 bases agree with TRBD1. Germline V gene sequence: CDR1 LGHDT, CDR2 YNNKEL (reference sequence). Trimming removed 4 bases from V and 7 bases from J; junction bases left unmatched: 13. This CDR3 comprises 15 residues. The CDR3 here is CASSPRQGPGREQYF. CDR3 nucleotides: TGTGCCAGCAGCCCACGACAGGGCCCCGGACGGGAGCAGTACTTC.

The gene calls are TRBV25-1 and TRBJ2-5; 11 nucleotides agree with TRBD2. Germline V gene sequence: CDR1 MGHDK, CDR2 SYGVNS. Trimming cost V 6 bases and J 5 bases; bases outside gene matches: 14. The CDR3 has 17 residues. CDR3 sequence: CASRERAGLAAGETQYF. The CDR3 coding sequence is TGTGCCAGCAGAGAGAGAGCGGGACTAGCGGCGGGTGAGACCCAGTACTTC.

There are a few counts of this clone. The V gene is TRBV6-5, the J gene TRBJ1-1; 9 bases agree with TRBD1. The V and J ends lost 8 bases and 3 bases, in that order; junction bases with no gene match: 4. The V gene's germline CDR1 is MNHEY and CDR2 SVGAGI. The CDR3 runs to 13 residues. This CDR3 is CASGTGWDTEAFF. Here the CDR3 DNA reads TGTGCCAGCGGGACAGGGTGGGACACTGAAGCTTTCTTT.

This clone came up once. The chain has TRBV15 and TRBJ1-6; no definite D call. Trimming took 3 bases from V and 5 from J, leaving 14 bases between them. Germline values: CDR1 LNHNV, CDR2 YYDKDF (reference sequence). The CDR3 contains 16 residues. CDR3 in DNA: TGTGCCACCAGCAGGCTTGGTTATGGGAATAATTCACCCCTCCACTTT. Translating gives CATSRLGYGNNSPLHF.

The rearrangement joins TRBV3-1 (or the pseudogene TRBV3-2) to TRBJ2-7; 11 bases match TRBD1. Trimming at V came to 0 bases and at J to 6 bases, leaving 7 bases not matched to a gene. CDR1 and CDR2 from the germline V gene are LGHDT and YNNKEL (reference sequence). The CDR3 runs 16 residues. CDR3 in amino acids: CASSQDLADRGREQYF. In DNA form, the CDR3 reads TGTGCCAGCAGCCAAGATCTAGCGGACAGGGGGCGCGAGCAGTACTTC.

In this sample, this clone turned up a few times. This chain connects TRBV19 to TRBJ1-5; no clear D. Germline V gene sequence: CDR1 LNHDA, CDR2 SQIVND (reference sequence). V dropped 6 bases and J dropped 3 bases, with 18 bases sitting between them. CDR3 size: 16 residues. CDR3: CASRPPRGGINQPQHF. DNA for the CDR3: TGTGCCAGTAGGCCTCCACGGGGTGGCATCAATCAGCCCCAGCATTTT. Supplemented by reference TRBV19 and TRBJ1-5, the full variable domain reads DGGITQSPKYLFRKEGQNVTLSCEQNLNHDAMYWYRQDPGQGLRLIYYSQIVNDFQKGDIAEGYSVSREKKESFPLTVTSAQKNPTAFYLCASRPPRGGINQPQHFGDGTRLSIL.

Note on this clone: Different DNA sequences within this sample yield the same CDR3. This sequence joins TRBV11-2 and TRBJ2-7, with D unresolved. This CDR3 is built from 13 residues. Germline V CDR1 and CDR2: SGHAT, FQNNGV. The ends were cut back, 2 bases at V and 1 base at J, with 6 bases in the middle. The CDR3 DNA reads as TGTGCCAGCAGCTTATCTGCTTCCTACGAGCAGTACTTC. Amino acids: CASSLSASYEQYF.

A remark on this clone: The same CDR3 arises from other DNA sequences in this sample as well. This chain uses TRBV5-4 with TRBJ1-3, with no clear D. CDR1 and CDR2 from the germline V gene are SGHNT and YYREEE (reference sequence). The CDR3 is 16 residues long. The V end was cut by 0 bases, the J end by 0 bases, with 10 bases between. The chain's CDR3 is CASSLGGRSSGNTIYF. CDR3 in DNA: TGTGCCAGCAGCTTGGGTGGCAGGAGCTCTGGAAACACCATATATTTT.

The chain has TRBV28 and TRBJ1-2; D not resolved. V was clipped by 6 bases and J by 4 bases, with 6 bases between them. The CDR3 totals 11 residues. The V gene's germline CDR1 is MDHEN and CDR2 SYDVKM. CDR3 DNA sequence: TGTGCCAGCAGGGCTTCCTATGGCTACACCTTC. This encodes CASRASYGYTF.

On this clone itself: Just one base apart from a much larger clone, this may be a read error. The V call is TRBV2, the J call TRBJ2-1; D ambiguous. V lost 3 bases to trimming and J lost 4 bases, with 1 base between them. The V gene's germline CDR1 is SNHLY and CDR2 FYNNEI. The CDR3 runs 11 residues. CDR3 region: CASSEYNEQFF. The CDR3 nucleotides are TGTGCCAGCAGTGAGTACAATGAGCAGTTCTTC.

This chain links TRBV6-1 with TRBJ1-6, with D perhaps TRBD1 (5 bases). The CDR3 extends over 13 amino acids. The V gene lost 3 bases and the J gene lost 6 bases, with 6 bases spanning the gap. In germline, CDR1 is MNHNS, CDR2 SASEGT. CDR3 bases: TGTGCCAGCAGTGACAGGGTTAATTCACCCCTCCACTTT. This gives the protein CASSDRVNSPLHF.

This clone was picked up a small number of times. The rearrangement uses TRBV15 and TRBJ1-5; no clear D gene. The CDR3 extends over 18 amino acids. The germline gives CDR1 LNHNV, CDR2 YYDKDF (reference sequence). Deletions cut 4 bases from V and 0 bases from J, with 19 bases between. The CDR3 loop reads CATSKTRQDIYSNQPQHF. DNA of the CDR3: TGTGCCACCAGCAAAACGAGACAAGACATTTATAGCAATCAGCCCCAGCATTTT.

The count of this clone is one. The chain carries TRBV18 and TRBJ2-3, with 9 bases matching TRBD1. Germline V CDR1 and CDR2: KGHSH, LQKENI. V shed 1 base, J shed 6 bases, and the junction held 8 bases outside the gene matches. The CDR3 covers 16 residues. The CDR3 here is CASSPRQTGGFDTQYF. CDR3 sequence (DNA): TGTGCCAGCTCACCACGACAGACAGGGGGTTTCGATACGCAGTATTTT.

The chain links TRBV2 to TRBJ2-7, with D perhaps matching TRBD1 (6 bases). Deletions cut 6 bases from V and 4 bases from J, with 10 bases between. The CDR3 extends over 12 amino acids. Germline assignment: CDR1 SNHLY and CDR2 FYNNEI. The CDR3 coding sequence is TGTGCCAGCAGCTCCGACAGGTACGAGCAGTACTTC. This encodes CASSSDRYEQYF. Full variable domain (rest looked up from reference TRBV2 and TRBJ2-7): EPEVTQTPSHQVTQMGQEVILRCVPISNHLYFYWYRQILGQKVEFLVSFYNNEISEKSEIFDDQFSVERPDGSNFTLKIRSTKLEDSAMYFCASSSDRYEQYFGPGTRLTVT.

This clone was picked up one time. In DNA, the CDR3 is TGTGCCAGCAGTGAAGGACAGGGGGGCAATCAGCCCCAGCATTTT. Amino acids: CASSEGQGGNQPQHF. V gene TRBV6-1 combines with J gene TRBJ1-5; 9 nucleotides agree with TRBD1. The CDR3 is made up of 15 amino acids. V shed 1 base and J 2 bases; nucleotides not matched to a gene: 0. Germline V gene data show CDR1 as MNHNS and CDR2 as SASEGT.

The chain joins TRBV9 to TRBJ2-1; 16 positions agree with TRBD2. Per the germline V gene, CDR1 is SGDLS and CDR2 is YYNGEE. This CDR3 contains 18 residues. J gave up 0 bases and V 4 bases, and 4 bases lay outside the gene matches. CDR3 coding DNA: TGTGCCAGCAGCTCGGGACTAGCGGGAGGGGGCTCCTACAATGAGCAGTTCTTC. Translation gives CASSSGLAGGGSYNEQFF.

The chain joins TRBV6-5 to TRBJ2-7; no reliable D call. The V gene's germline CDR1 is MNHEY and CDR2 SVGAGI. With 7 bases removed from V and 3 bases from J, the gap between germline ends came to 10 bases. The length of the CDR3 is 12 residues. CDR3 loop: CASTGTRYEQYF. The CDR3 DNA reads TGTGCCAGCACTGGAACCCGCTACGAGCAGTACTTC.

The rearrangement links TRBV4-3 to TRBJ1-2; 7 nucleotides agree with TRBD1. The CDR3 has 17 amino acids. V shed 4 bases and J 4 bases; nucleotides not matched to a gene: 15. The V gene's germline CDR1 is LGHNA and CDR2 YSLEER. CDR3 nucleotide sequence: TGCGCCAGCAGCCCCCTTGGACAGGATCGGGCCCTCTATGGCTACACCTTC. It encodes CASSPLGQDRALYGYTF.

The V and J genes are TRBV5-1 and TRBJ2-7, with unresolved D. CDR1 is SGHRS and CDR2 is YFSETQ in the germline V gene. V lost 0 bases and J 0 bases, leaving 7 bases between the germline ends. This CDR3 is built from 14 residues. CDR3 nucleotides: TGCGCCAGCAGCTTGGAAACCAGCTCCTACGAGCAGTACTTC. Protein product: CASSLETSSYEQYF.

The chain combines TRBV9 with TRBJ2-1, with 7 bases identical to TRBD1. Germline V gives CDR1 SGDLS, CDR2 YYNGEE. Unmatched junction bases numbered 6, after V lost 2 bases and J lost 4 bases. The CDR3 has 15 amino acids. CDR3 region: CASSVGTGEYNEQFF. The CDR3 DNA is TGTGCCAGCAGCGTTGGTACAGGGGAATACAATGAGCAGTTCTTC.

The V and J genes are TRBV12-3 or TRBV12-4 and TRBJ1-4, with D possibly being TRBD1 (6 bases). Trimming removed 6 bases at V and 11 bases at J, with 16 bases between. CDR3 length equals 13 residues. CDR3 coding DNA: TGTGCCAGCAGGGACAGCCAAGATCTCAAACTGTTTTTT. Translated, it gives CASRDSQDLKLFF.